One and the same sample provided the 31 T cell receptor beta chains below, sequenced in a study of blood T cell repertoires in COVID-19. Method: immunoSEQ multiplex PCR; TCRdb's copy keeps in-frame clones and lacks some. The table lists tens of thousands of clones, 85% to 90% of them singletons. Material: peripheral blood. These receptor sequences come from a human donor in a cohort sampled during active COVID-19.

The chain recombines TRBV7-6 with TRBJ1-4; a weak D match, TRBD1 (6 bases). V was pared by 5 bases and J by 4 bases, with 14 bases between. Germline lookup yields CDR1 SGHVS and CDR2 FNYEAQ. The CDR3 is 15 amino acids. DNA for the CDR3: TGTGCCAGCAGCCCAAGAGGACAGCTTAATGAAAAACTGTTTTTT. Translated: CASSPRGQLNEKLFF.

The DNA for the CDR3 is TGTGCCAGCAGCTTAGCGGGACATGTGAACACTGAAGCTTTCTTT. It encodes CASSLAGHVNTEAFF. The V and J genes are TRBV7-2 and TRBJ1-1, with D maybe TRBD1 (6 bases). Germline V gene lookup returns CDR1 SGHTA and CDR2 FQGNSA. CDR3 length: 15 amino acids. Between the trimmed V and J ends, which lost 0 bases and 0 bases, there was a span of 8 bases.

V is TRBV7-3 and J is TRBJ2-1; D is uncertain. The CDR3 is 13 amino acids. Germline V gene sequence: CDR1 SGHTA, CDR2 FQGTGA. Trimming cost V 5 bases and J 2 bases, with 7 bases left between them. This CDR3 reads CASSVAAYNEQFF. The CDR3 DNA sequence: TGTGCCAGCAGCGTGGCTGCCTACAATGAGCAGTTCTTC.

The chain uses TRBV6-2 or TRBV6-3 and TRBJ1-2; 9 bases agree with TRBD1. Germline loops: CDR1 MNHEY, CDR2 SVGEGT. This CDR3 has 15 residues. V lost 6 bases to trimming and J lost 5 bases; unmatched junction nucleotides: 10. DNA for the CDR3: TGTGCCAGCAGCTCTCGGACAGGGGCTTTTTATGGCTACACCTTC. It is translated as CASSSRTGAFYGYTF.

The V and J genes are TRBV10-3 and TRBJ1-5; 8 bases agree with TRBD1. The V segment lost 10 bases and the J segment 0 bases; nucleotides outside the gene matches: 8. Germline V gives CDR1 ENHRY, CDR2 SYGVKD. This CDR3 comprises 15 residues. The CDR3 DNA reads as TGTGCCAGCGCCGACAGGGGTTATAGCAATCAGCCCCAGCATTTT. Its translation is CASADRGYSNQPQHF.

CDR3 residues: CASSMSDTEAFF. CDR3 nucleotide sequence: TGTGCCAGTAGTATGTCGGACACTGAAGCTTTCTTT. This rearrangement joins TRBV19 to TRBJ1-1; D remains ambiguous. V was shortened by 3 bases and J by 3 bases, with 5 bases between the two germline ends. This CDR3 is built from 12 residues. CDR1 is LNHDA, CDR2 SQIVND, per germline (reference sequence).

This sequence joins TRBV30 and TRBJ1-5, with TRBD1 matching over 7 bases. J lost 0 bases, V lost 0 bases, and 11 bases had no gene match. This CDR3 is built from 18 residues. Germline-derived CDR1 and CDR2 are GTSNPN and SVGIG (reference sequence). CDR3 loop: CAWSVIRTGSYSNQPQHF. CDR3 bases: TGTGCCTGGAGTGTAATCCGGACAGGATCTTATAGCAATCAGCCCCAGCATTTT.

The chain employs TRBV7-9 and TRBJ2-7; no definite D call. Germline loops: CDR1 SEHNR, CDR2 FQNEAQ (reference sequence). Trimming took 4 bases from V and 5 from J, leaving 9 bases between them. The CDR3 consists of 12 residues. CDR3 loop: CASSSSRDEQYF. The CDR3 bases are TGTGCCAGCAGCTCCTCCCGCGACGAGCAGTACTTC.

The V gene is TRBV7-9, the J gene TRBJ1-4; 9 bases line up with TRBD1. CDR3 length: 17 amino acids. J lost 3 bases, V lost 4 bases, and 9 bases had no gene match. Germline V gene sequence: CDR1 SEHNR, CDR2 FQNEAQ (reference sequence). CDR3 in DNA: TGTGCCAGCAGCTCGGACAGGGGACGGGGGGCTAATGAAAAACTGTTTTTT. It yields the protein CASSSDRGRGANEKLFF. The complete variable domain, with remaining parts taken from reference TRBV7-9 and TRBJ1-4, reads DTGVSQNPRHKITKRGQNVTFRCDPISEHNRLYWYRQTLGQGPEFLTYFQNEAQLEKSRLLSDRFSAERPKGSFSTLEIQRTEQGDSAMYLCASSSDRGRGANEKLFFGSGTQLSVL.

Regarding this clone: An end of the junction differs from the germline gene, which may be a read error. Other DNA sequences in the same sample also yield this CDR3. The genes are TRBV9 and TRBJ2-2; 8 bases line up with TRBD2. This CDR3 spans 16 amino acids. Germline-derived CDR1 and CDR2 are SGDLS and YYNGEE. The CDR3 DNA is TGCGCCAGCAGCGTCGGGGGGGGCCTCGACACCGGGGAGCTGTTTTTT. This translates into CASSVGGGLDTGELFF.

V is TRBV10-3 and J is TRBJ1-4, with D unclear. CDR1 is ENHRY, CDR2 SYGVKD, per germline. The CDR3 totals 16 residues. V was clipped by 3 bases and J by 1 base, with 12 bases between them. CDR3 region: CAISDGSGLTNEKLFF. CDR3 nucleotides: TGTGCCATCAGTGACGGAAGCGGGCTAACTAATGAAAAACTGTTTTTT.

This chain joins TRBV5-4 and TRBJ2-3; D might be TRBD2 (6 bases). In germline, CDR1 is SGHNT, CDR2 YYREEE (reference sequence). CDR3 size: 15 residues. V lost 0 bases to trimming and J lost 0 bases, with 8 bases between them. CDR3 in amino acids: CASSLGGASTDTQYF. Written as DNA, the CDR3 is TGTGCCAGCAGCTTGGGCGGGGCTAGCACAGATACGCAGTATTTT.

The V call is TRBV7-2, the J call TRBJ1-1, with 7 bases identical to TRBD1. The CDR3 length is 13 residues. Germline trimming cut 5 bases from V and 8 bases from J; bases unmatched to any gene: 8. Germline assignment: CDR1 SGHTA and CDR2 FQGNSA. CDR3 sequence: CASSPREGAEAFF. DNA for the CDR3: TGTGCCAGCAGCCCGCGAGAGGGGGCGGAAGCTTTCTTT.

This chain connects TRBV2 to TRBJ2-6, with a weak D call TRBD1 (6 bases). The CDR3 runs to 16 residues. CDR1 and CDR2 from the germline V gene are SNHLY and FYNNEI. Trimming took 6 bases from V and 0 from J, leaving 12 bases between them. The CDR3, as DNA: TGTGCCAGCAGCGCTACAGGGAGCTCTGGGGCCAACGTCCTGACTTTC. Residues: CASSATGSSGANVLTF.

J is TRBJ1-2 and V is TRBV10-3; 9 bases agree with TRBD1. The CDR3 covers 15 residues. The ends lost 1 base at V and 0 bases at J; junction bases unmatched: 0. Germline-derived CDR1 and CDR2 are ENHRY and SYGVKD. In DNA, the CDR3 is TGTGCCATCAGTGAGTGGACAGGGGCTAACTATGGCTACACCTTC. It encodes CAISEWTGANYGYTF.

The genes are TRBV7-8 and TRBJ1-1, with 9 bases fitting TRBD1. Germline loops: CDR1 SGHVS, CDR2 FQNEAQ. Trimming removed 3 bases from V and 2 bases from J; junction bases left unmatched: 7. The CDR3 loop spans 16 amino acids. The CDR3 region is CASSLGTGNFNTEAFF. DNA of the CDR3: TGTGCCAGCAGCTTGGGGACAGGGAACTTTAACACTGAAGCTTTCTTT.

The genes are TRBV7-6 and TRBJ1-2; 10 positions agree with TRBD1. The CDR3 spans 13 residues. Germline trimming cut 3 bases from V and 8 bases from J; bases unmatched to any gene: 3. Looked up from germline, CDR1 is SGHVS and CDR2 is FNYEAQ. Written as DNA, the CDR3 is TGTGCCAGCAGCTTGACAGGGGGCTTAGGCTACACCTTC. Translated, it gives CASSLTGGLGYTF.

V is TRBV6-5 and J is TRBJ1-6, with 7 positions matching TRBD1. The ends lost 6 bases at V and 8 bases at J; junction bases unmatched: 7. The CDR3 consists of 14 residues. CDR1 is MNHEY, CDR2 SVGAGI, per germline. DNA for the CDR3: TGTGCCAGCAGAACCGGGACAGCCTATTCACCCCTCCACTTT. Translated, it gives CASRTGTAYSPLHF.

The chain couples TRBV7-2 to TRBJ2-7, with D possibly matching TRBD2 (5 bases). This CDR3 has 14 amino acids. Trimming took off 5 bases at V and 3 bases at J, with 14 bases between the two ends. The germline gives CDR1 SGHTA, CDR2 FQGNSA. CDR3 in DNA: TGTGCCAGCAGCCCCGGGGATGTCAACTACGAGCAGTACTTC. Protein sequence: CASSPGDVNYEQYF.

A few counts support this clone. This chain connects TRBV7-9 to TRBJ1-6, with TRBD1 identical over 10 bases. V was clipped by 5 bases and J by 0 bases; unmatched bases: 10. The CDR3 has 19 amino acids. CDR1 is SEHNR, CDR2 FQNEAQ, per germline (reference sequence). CDR3 in DNA: TGTGCCAGCAGCGGACAGACAGGGGGCCCGCTCTCCTATAATTCACCCCTCCACTTT. It encodes CASSGQTGGPLSYNSPLHF.

This chain uses TRBV10-3 with TRBJ1-1; 9 bases line up with TRBD1. The CDR3 totals 13 residues. The V and J ends lost 7 bases and 4 bases, in that order; junction bases with no gene match: 4. Germline CDR1 is ENHRY and CDR2 is SYGVKD. The CDR3 DNA follows: TGTGCCATCAACCGACAGGGGGGCACTGAAGCTTTCTTT. Translating it yields CAINRQGGTEAFF.

J is TRBJ1-4 and V is TRBV19, with 9 positions matching TRBD1. This CDR3 contains 15 residues. V lost 4 bases to trimming and J lost 12 bases; unmatched junction nucleotides: 12. Germline CDR1 reads LNHDA; CDR2 reads SQIVND (reference sequence). CDR3 sequence: CASSTWTGAGEELFF. In DNA, the CDR3 is TGTGCCAGTAGTACTTGGACAGGGGCCGGGGAAGAACTGTTTTTT.

The rearrangement uses TRBV5-1 and TRBJ1-4; D remains unclear. Germline assignment: CDR1 SGHRS and CDR2 YFSETQ. The CDR3 is 14 amino acids. Trimming stripped 4 bases from V and 7 bases from J, with 14 bases between. CDR3 DNA sequence: TGCGCCAGCAGCGAAACGGCGGGTTCTGAAAAACTGTTTTTT. This gives the protein CASSETAGSEKLFF.

The V gene is TRBV3-1 (or the pseudogene TRBV3-2), the J gene TRBJ2-5, with a possible D match to TRBD2 (6 bases). V lost 5 bases to trimming and J lost 0 bases, with 13 bases between them. The germline V gene has CDR1 LGHDT and CDR2 YNNKEL (reference sequence). CDR3 length: 15 residues. The CDR3 loop is CASSSSALYQETQYF. CDR3 DNA: TGTGCCAGCAGCTCTAGCGCCCTGTACCAAGAGACCCAGTACTTC.

This clone was seen a few times. The chain combines TRBV6-2 or TRBV6-3 with TRBJ2-3; 7 bases agree with TRBD2. The CDR3 sequence is 14 residues long. Germline CDR1 reads MNHEY; CDR2 reads SVGEGT. With 7 bases clipped from V and 2 bases from J, the junction kept 6 bases outside the gene matches. The CDR3 region is CASTPAGPTDTQYF. The CDR3 region has the DNA TGTGCCAGCACCCCAGCGGGGCCCACAGATACGCAGTATTTT.

The rearrangement links TRBV18 to TRBJ2-4; no clear D gene. V was pared by 4 bases and J by 5 bases, with 6 bases between. Germline CDR1 and CDR2: KGHSH and LQKENI. The CDR3 extends over 12 amino acids. The CDR3 sequence: CASSLAENIQYF. The CDR3 region has the DNA TGTGCCAGCTCACTCGCGGAAAACATTCAGTACTTC.

A single count supports this clone. The V gene is TRBV6-5, the J gene TRBJ2-3; weak D call: TRBD2 (6 bases). CDR1 MNHEY and CDR2 SVGAGI come from the germline V gene. There are 13 residues in the CDR3. The V end was cut by 6 bases, the J end by 6 bases, with 13 bases between. CDR3 sequence reads: CASRAPGEDTQYF. CDR3 in DNA: TGTGCCAGCAGGGCCCCGGGGGAGGATACGCAGTATTTT.

CDR3 sequence (DNA): TGTGCCAGCAGTTTACTCGCGGGACAGGGCCGCACCGGGGAGCTGTTTTTT. It encodes CASSLLAGQGRTGELFF. The J gene is TRBJ2-2, the V gene TRBV27; 9 bases map to TRBD1. Germline V lookup: CDR1 MNHEY, CDR2 SMNVEV (reference sequence). V trimming: 2 bases; J trimming: 4 bases; junction bases outside the gene matches: 8. This CDR3 has 17 amino acids.

The gene calls are TRBV7-2 and TRBJ2-2; D is unresolved. CDR1 is SGHTA, CDR2 FQGNSA, per germline. V was shortened by 7 bases and J by 0 bases, with 9 bases between the two germline ends. The CDR3 consists of 14 residues. CDR3 DNA sequence: TGTGCCAGCACCACCTACTCGAACACCGGGGAGCTGTTTTTT. This sequence encodes CASTTYSNTGELFF.

This chain connects TRBV11-2 to TRBJ1-3, with D hard to call. The germline V gene has CDR1 SGHAT and CDR2 FQNNGV. The CDR3 extends over 13 amino acids. The V and J ends lost 5 bases and 0 bases respectively, with 5 bases between them. The chain's CDR3 is CASSPFSGNTIYF. The CDR3 nucleotides are TGTGCCAGCAGCCCCTTCTCTGGAAACACCATATATTTT. Supplemented by reference TRBV11-2 and TRBJ1-3, the full variable domain reads EAGVAQSPRYKIIEKRQSVAFWCNPISGHATLYWYQQILGQGPKLLIQFQNNGVVDDSQLPKDRFSAERLKGVDSTLKIQPAKLEDSAVYLCASSPFSGNTIYFGEGSWLTVV.

This chain links TRBV5-1 with TRBJ2-7; the match to TRBD1 covers 10 bases. The junction had 1 base not matched to a gene; V was cut back by 4 bases and J by 3 bases. Germline CDR1 and CDR2: SGHRS and YFSETQ. This CDR3 contains 13 residues. The CDR3 here is CASSGDRGYEQYF. Here the CDR3 DNA reads TGCGCCAGCAGCGGGGACAGGGGCTACGAGCAGTACTTC.